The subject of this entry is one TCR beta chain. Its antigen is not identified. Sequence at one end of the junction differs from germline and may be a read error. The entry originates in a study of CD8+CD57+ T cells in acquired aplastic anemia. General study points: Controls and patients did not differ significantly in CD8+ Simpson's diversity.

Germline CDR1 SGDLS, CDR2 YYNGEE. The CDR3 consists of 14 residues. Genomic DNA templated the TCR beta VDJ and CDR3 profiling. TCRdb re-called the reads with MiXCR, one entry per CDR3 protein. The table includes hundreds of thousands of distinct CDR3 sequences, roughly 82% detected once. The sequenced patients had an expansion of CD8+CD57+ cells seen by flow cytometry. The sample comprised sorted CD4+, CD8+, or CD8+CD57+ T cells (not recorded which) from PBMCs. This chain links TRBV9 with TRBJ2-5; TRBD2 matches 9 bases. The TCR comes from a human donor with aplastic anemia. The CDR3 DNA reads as TGTGCCACCAGCAGAGTGACTAGCGGAATGGATCAGCACTTC. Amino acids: CATSRVTSGMDQHF.